The T cell receptor beta chain described here comes from a study of response to subunit inactivated influenza vaccine. This CDR3 has 14 residues. CDR1 MNHEY and CDR2 SMNVEV come from the germline V gene (reference sequence). J lost 5 bases, V lost 5 bases, and 5 bases had no gene match. Worth noting for this clonotype: Its antigen remains unknown.

Study findings and constraints: The authors suggested that few new T cells are recruited per seasonal influenza vaccination.

TCRdb re-called the RT-PCR reads with MiXCR, one entry per CDR3 protein. The data show almost 600,000 distinct CDR3 sequences, with about 14% seen just once and over 8.5% held by the top ten. This specimen consisted of PBMCs from blood, obtained roughly 12 days after vaccination. The source is a man aged 50 to 59 who received an inactivated influenza vaccine. This chain connects TRBV27 to TRBJ2-3; TRBD1 agrees at 9 bases. The CDR3: CASSATGGIDTQYF. The CDR3 nucleotides read TGTGCCAGCAGTGCAACAGGGGGCATAGATACGCAGTATTTT.